The clone carrying this TCR beta chain was picked up a small number of times. The antigen remains undetermined. V shed 5 bases and J shed 3 bases, with 19 bases lying between them. CDR3 length equals 16 residues. From germline, CDR1 is SNHLY and CDR2 FYNNEI. cDNA synthesis used the whole RNA isolate, giving expressed TCRB sequences. Some clones are missing from TCRdb's copy, which holds only in-frame ones; the method was immunoSEQ multiplex PCR. The data contain approximately 160,000 clones, 10% to 13% of them singletons. These data belong to a study of beta chain features in type 1 diabetes. Study observations and caveats: The study found moderately but significantly shorter TCRB CDR3s in all four CD4+ subsets of Type 1 diabetes patients.

Every single donor gave one heparinised blood draw, and these averaged about 116 mL. The chain joins TRBV2 to TRBJ2-5; D gene ambiguous. Sequencing was performed on central memory CD4+ T cells from blood. This TCR was recovered from a man younger than 45 with type 1 diabetes. The DNA of the CDR3 is TGTGCCAGCAGTCCCGTGATTGGCGGAGTTGAAGAGACCCAGTACTTC. It yields the protein CASSPVIGGVEETQYF.